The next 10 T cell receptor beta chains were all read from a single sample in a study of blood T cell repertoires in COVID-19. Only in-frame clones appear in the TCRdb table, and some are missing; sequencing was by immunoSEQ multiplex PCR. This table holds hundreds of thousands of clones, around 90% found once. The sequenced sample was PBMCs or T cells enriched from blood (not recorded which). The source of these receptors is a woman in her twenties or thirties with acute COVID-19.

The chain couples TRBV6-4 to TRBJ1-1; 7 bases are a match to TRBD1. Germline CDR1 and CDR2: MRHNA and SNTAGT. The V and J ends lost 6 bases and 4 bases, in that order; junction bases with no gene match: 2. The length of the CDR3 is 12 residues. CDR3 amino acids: CASSSGGTEAFF. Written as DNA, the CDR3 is TGTGCCAGCAGCTCAGGGGGCACTGAAGCTTTCTTT.

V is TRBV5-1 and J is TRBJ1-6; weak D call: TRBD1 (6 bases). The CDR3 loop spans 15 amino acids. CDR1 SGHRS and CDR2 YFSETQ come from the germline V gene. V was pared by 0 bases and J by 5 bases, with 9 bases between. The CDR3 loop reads CASSLEDSHNSPLHF. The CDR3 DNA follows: TGCGCCAGCAGCTTGGAGGACAGTCATAATTCACCCCTCCACTTT.

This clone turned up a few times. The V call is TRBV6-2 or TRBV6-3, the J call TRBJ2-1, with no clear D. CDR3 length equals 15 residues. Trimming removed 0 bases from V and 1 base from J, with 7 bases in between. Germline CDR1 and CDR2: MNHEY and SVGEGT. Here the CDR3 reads CASSYSSGSYNEQFF. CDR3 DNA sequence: TGTGCCAGCAGTTACTCGTCCGGTTCCTACAATGAGCAGTTCTTC.

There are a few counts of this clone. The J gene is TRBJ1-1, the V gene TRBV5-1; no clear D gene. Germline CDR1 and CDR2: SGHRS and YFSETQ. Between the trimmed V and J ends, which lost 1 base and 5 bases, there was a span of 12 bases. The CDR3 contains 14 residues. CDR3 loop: CASSLRGEVTEAFF. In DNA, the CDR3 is TGCGCCAGCAGCTTGCGAGGAGAAGTTACTGAAGCTTTCTTT.

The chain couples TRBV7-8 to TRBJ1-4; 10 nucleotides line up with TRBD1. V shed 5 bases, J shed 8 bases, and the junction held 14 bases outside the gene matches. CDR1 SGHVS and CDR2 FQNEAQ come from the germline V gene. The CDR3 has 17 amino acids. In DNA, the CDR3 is TGTGCCAGCAGCCCTCCGGGACAGGGGATAGTTCGAGAAAAACTGTTTTTT. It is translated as CASSPPGQGIVREKLFF.

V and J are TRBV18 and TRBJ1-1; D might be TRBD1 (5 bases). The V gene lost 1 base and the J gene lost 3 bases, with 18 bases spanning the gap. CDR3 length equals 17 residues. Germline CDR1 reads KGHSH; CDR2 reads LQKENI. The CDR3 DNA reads TGTGCCAGCTCACCACGGCAGGGAGGAATCCTGGACACTGAAGCTTTCTTT. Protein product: CASSPRQGGILDTEAFF.

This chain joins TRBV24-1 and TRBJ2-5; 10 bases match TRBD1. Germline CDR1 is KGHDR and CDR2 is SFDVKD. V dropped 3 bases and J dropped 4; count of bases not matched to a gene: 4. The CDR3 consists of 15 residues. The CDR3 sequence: CATSDPRQGAETQYF. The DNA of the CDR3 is TGTGCCACCAGTGATCCCCGACAGGGGGCAGAGACCCAGTACTTC.

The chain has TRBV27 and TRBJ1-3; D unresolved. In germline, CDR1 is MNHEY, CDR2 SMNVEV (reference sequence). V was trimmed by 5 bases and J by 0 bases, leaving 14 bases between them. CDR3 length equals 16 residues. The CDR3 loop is CASSPNVAISGNTIYF. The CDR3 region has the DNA TGTGCCAGCAGTCCAAACGTGGCCATCTCTGGAAACACCATATATTTT.

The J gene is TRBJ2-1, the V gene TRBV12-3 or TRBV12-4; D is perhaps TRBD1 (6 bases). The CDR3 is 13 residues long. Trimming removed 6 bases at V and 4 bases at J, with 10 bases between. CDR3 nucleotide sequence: TGTGCCAGCAGGGACAGCCCATACAATGAGCAGTTCTTC. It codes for CASRDSPYNEQFF.

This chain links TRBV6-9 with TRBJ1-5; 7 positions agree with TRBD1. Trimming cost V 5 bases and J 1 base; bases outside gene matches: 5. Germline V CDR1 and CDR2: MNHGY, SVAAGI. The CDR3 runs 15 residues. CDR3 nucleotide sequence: TGTGCCAGCAGTCGACAGGGACACAGCAATCAGCCCCAGCATTTT. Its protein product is CASSRQGHSNQPQHF.